Below, 22 T cell receptor beta chains from the same sample are listed, as sequenced in a study of T cell changes during pregnancy in multiple sclerosis. Sequenced by immunoSEQ multiplex PCR; TCRdb stores in-frame clones only, minus some. The sample contains tens of thousands of clones, around 92% of which appear only once. The material was peripheral blood, obtained in the third trimester of pregnancy. All receptors derive from a female donor in good health, enrolled as a control in a pregnancy study.

This chain connects TRBV15 to TRBJ1-2, with 12 bases identical to TRBD1. The CDR3 extends over 14 amino acids. The V gene's germline CDR1 is LNHNV and CDR2 YYDKDF (reference sequence). Germline trimming cut 5 bases from V and 7 bases from J; bases unmatched to any gene: 5. As DNA, the CDR3 is TGTGCCACCAGCGGGGACAGGGGGCGCGGTGGCTACACCTTC. Encoded protein: CATSGDRGRGGYTF.

The V and J genes are TRBV19 and TRBJ2-1; TRBD2 might be the D (6 bases). Per the germline V gene, CDR1 is LNHDA and CDR2 is SQIVND (reference sequence). Trimming stripped 3 bases from V and 10 bases from J, with 19 bases between. The CDR3 loop spans 15 amino acids. This CDR3 is CASSIPRPRGGEQFF. The CDR3 DNA is TGTGCCAGTAGTATCCCACGGCCGCGCGGAGGGGAGCAGTTCTTC. The full variable domain, with the rest looked up from reference TRBV19 and TRBJ2-1, is DGGITQSPKYLFRKEGQNVTLSCEQNLNHDAMYWYRQDPGQGLRLIYYSQIVNDFQKGDIAEGYSVSREKKESFPLTVTSAQKNPTAFYLCASSIPRPRGGEQFFGPGTRLTVL.

This clone was seen a handful of times. This sequence joins TRBV4-3 and TRBJ1-1, with D perhaps TRBD1 (5 bases). Trimming took off 5 bases at V and 0 bases at J, with 13 bases between the two ends. The V gene's germline CDR1 is LGHNA and CDR2 YSLEER. This CDR3 has 15 amino acids. CDR3 in DNA: TGCGCCAGCAGCGACAGCCTCTACATGAACACTGAAGCTTTCTTT. Its translation is CASSDSLYMNTEAFF.

V gene TRBV30 combines with J gene TRBJ2-3; 7 bases line up with TRBD1. Germline assignment: CDR1 GTSNPN and CDR2 SVGIG (reference sequence). V gave up 4 bases and J gave up 3 bases; unmatched junction bases: 4. The CDR3 covers 13 residues. The CDR3 reads CAWTDRVTDTQYF. CDR3 nucleotides: TGTGCCTGGACCGACAGGGTAACAGATACGCAGTATTTT.

This clone appeared a single time. V and J are TRBV6-5 and TRBJ2-1; D possibly corresponds to TRBD2 (6 bases). This CDR3 contains 15 residues. The germline gives CDR1 MNHEY, CDR2 SVGAGI. V shed 0 bases and J shed 3 bases, with 9 bases lying between them. CDR3 sequence: CASSYSRGYYNEQFF. The CDR3 DNA sequence: TGTGCCAGCAGTTACTCCCGGGGGTACTACAATGAGCAGTTCTTC.

This clone has only one observation. The rearrangement joins TRBV11-1 to TRBJ1-2; TRBD1 matches at 8 bases. Germline V gives CDR1 SGHAT, CDR2 FQDESV (reference sequence). This CDR3 contains 16 residues. Unmatched junction bases numbered 10, after V lost 4 bases and J lost 3 bases. Here the CDR3 DNA reads TGTGCCAGCAGCTGGACAGGGCCACCACTACACTATGGCTACACCTTC. Encoded protein: CASSWTGPPLHYGYTF.

The gene calls are TRBV10-3 and TRBJ2-6, with 8 bases identical to TRBD1. The CDR3 loop spans 16 amino acids. Germline V gene lookup returns CDR1 ENHRY and CDR2 SYGVKD. V lost 5 bases, J lost 1 base, and 4 bases stayed unmatched. The CDR3 DNA follows: TGTGCCATCAGTTTTGGACAGGGATCTGGGGCCAACGTCCTGACTTTC. Translated, it gives CAISFGQGSGANVLTF.

The chain recombines TRBV9 with TRBJ1-1; 7 bases map to TRBD1. The CDR3 length is 11 residues. CDR1 SGDLS and CDR2 YYNGEE come from the germline V gene. With 0 bases clipped from V and 10 bases from J, the junction kept 0 bases outside the gene matches. The CDR3 here is CASSVAGGAFF. The CDR3 bases are TGTGCCAGCAGCGTAGCAGGGGGAGCTTTCTTT.

This clone was observed a single time. This chain joins TRBV18 and TRBJ1-4; 7 positions agree with TRBD1. Germline V gene lookup returns CDR1 KGHSH and CDR2 LQKENI. The V gene end was trimmed by 5 bases and the J gene end by 5 bases; junction bases not matched to a gene: 5. The CDR3 length is 14 residues. The CDR3 is CASSSGTANEKLFF. As DNA, the CDR3 is TGTGCCAGCTCATCCGGGACAGCCAATGAAAAACTGTTTTTT.

This clone was observed once. The gene calls are TRBV2 and TRBJ2-3; 11 nucleotides agree with TRBD2. The J segment lost 1 base and the V segment lost 5 bases, leaving 5 bases of the junction unmatched. Germline assignment: CDR1 SNHLY and CDR2 FYNNEI. CDR3 size: 16 residues. The CDR3 protein is CASSPRLAGRTDTQYF. CDR3 nucleotide sequence: TGTGCCAGCAGTCCAAGACTAGCGGGGCGCACAGATACGCAGTATTTT.

The sample holds one count of this clone. The CDR3 DNA is TGTGCCAGCAGCTCGGAGCTGTCACCCAATGCTGAAGCTTTCTTT. Amino acid sequence: CASSSELSPNAEAFF. The chain recombines TRBV5-4 with TRBJ1-1; D unclear. Germline V lookup: CDR1 SGHNT, CDR2 YYREEE (reference sequence). This CDR3 comprises 15 residues. V gave up 3 bases and J gave up 6 bases, with 18 bases separating them.

The V call is TRBV7-8, the J call TRBJ1-5; 7 bases agree with TRBD1. Germline CDR1 SGHVS, CDR2 FQNEAQ. This CDR3 is built from 15 residues. Trimming took 4 bases from V and 2 from J; bases not matched to a gene: 5. The CDR3 DNA is TGTGCCAGCAGCTCACAGGGGCGCGGCAATCAGCCCCAGCATTTT. Amino acids: CASSSQGRGNQPQHF.

V usage is TRBV7-8 and J usage is TRBJ2-2; 9 bases agree with TRBD1. This CDR3 spans 19 amino acids. In germline, CDR1 is SGHVS, CDR2 FQNEAQ. Trimming cost V 0 bases and J 5 bases; bases outside gene matches: 13. For the CDR3, the DNA is TGTGCCAGCAGCTTAGCCCCTCGCTCGGACAGGGGTGGAACCGGGGAGCTGTTTTTT. Translation: CASSLAPRSDRGGTGELFF.

This clone was observed a handful of times. The DNA for the CDR3 is TGTGCCCACAGGGACAGGGGGCTACGAAGGGACTATGGCTACACCTTC. This codes for CAHRDRGLRRDYGYTF. The genes are TRBV28 and TRBJ1-2; 12 bases match TRBD1. J lost 3 bases, V lost 11 bases, and 13 bases had no gene match. CDR3 length: 16 amino acids. CDR1 is MDHEN and CDR2 is SYDVKM in the germline V gene.

V is TRBV13 and J is TRBJ2-3; TRBD2 aligns across 9 bases. V shed 3 bases and J 3 bases; nucleotides not matched to a gene: 13. The CDR3 is 18 residues long. The V gene's germline CDR1 is PRHDT and CDR2 FYEKMQ (reference sequence). The chain's CDR3 is CASSFYASGKGRTDTQYF. As DNA, the CDR3 is TGTGCCAGCAGCTTCTACGCTAGCGGGAAGGGCCGTACAGATACGCAGTATTTT.

The chain recombines TRBV23-1 with TRBJ1-5; 11 bases agree with TRBD1. TRBV23-1 is recorded as an ORF, its role being uncertain. This CDR3 is built from 15 residues. J was trimmed by 2 bases and V by 9 bases; bases with no gene match: 6. CDR3 in amino acids: CARGTGGFGNQPQHF. The CDR3 DNA reads TGCGCCAGAGGGACAGGGGGTTTTGGCAATCAGCCCCAGCATTTT.

V gene TRBV5-1 combines with J gene TRBJ1-1; TRBD1 might be the D (6 bases). This CDR3 comprises 14 residues. Trimming cost V 3 bases and J 2 bases, with 11 bases left between them. Germline V gives CDR1 SGHRS, CDR2 YFSETQ. The DNA for the CDR3 is TGCGCCAGCAGCTCCCAAGGGGGAAACACTGAAGCTTTCTTT. Protein sequence: CASSSQGGNTEAFF.

V gene TRBV7-3 combines with J gene TRBJ2-1; 8 bases fit TRBD2. V dropped 3 bases and J dropped 7; count of bases not matched to a gene: 8. CDR3 length: 15 amino acids. CDR1 and CDR2 from the germline V gene are SGHTA and FQGTGA. The CDR3 protein is CASSFGLAGVNEQFF. The CDR3 region has the DNA TGTGCCAGCAGCTTTGGGCTAGCGGGCGTAAATGAGCAGTTCTTC.

This clone has a single count. The CDR3 here is CASSPPLAGGPIGSLGANVLTF. For the CDR3, the DNA is TGTGCCAGCAGTCCCCCCCTAGCGGGAGGGCCTATAGGGTCTCTTGGGGCCAACGTCCTGACTTTC. The rearrangement links TRBV28 to TRBJ2-6; 12 positions agree with TRBD2. V lost 5 bases to trimming and J lost 3 bases; unmatched junction nucleotides: 20. Germline V gene data show CDR1 as MDHEN and CDR2 as SYDVKM. This CDR3 has 22 amino acids. Combining the CDR3 with reference TRBV28 and TRBJ2-6 gives the whole variable domain DVKVTQSSRYLVKRTGEKVFLECVQDMDHENMFWYRQDPGLGLRLIYFSYDVKMKEKGDIPEGYSVSREKKERFSLILESASTNQTSMYLCASSPPLAGGPIGSLGANVLTFGAGSRLTVL.

This clone was seen once. The chain carries TRBV28 and TRBJ1-5; unclear D gene. The CDR3 loop spans 12 amino acids. Germline values: CDR1 MDHEN, CDR2 SYDVKM. Between the trimmed V and J ends, which lost 7 bases and 7 bases, there was a span of 11 bases. CDR3 region: CASMEGYQPQHF. As DNA, the CDR3 is TGTGCCAGCATGGAGGGTTACCAGCCCCAGCATTTT.

The CDR3 DNA follows: TGTGCCAGCAGCTTAAGTAGCAATGAGCAGTTCTTC. It specifies CASSLSSNEQFF. This chain connects TRBV7-9 to TRBJ2-1; D gene ambiguous. Trimming stripped 2 bases from V and 6 bases from J, with 5 bases between. The CDR3 covers 12 residues. Per germline, CDR1 SEHNR and CDR2 FQNEAQ (reference sequence).

V gene TRBV7-3 combines with J gene TRBJ2-5; D might be TRBD2 (6 bases). V lost 5 bases to trimming and J lost 5 bases, with 18 bases between them. This CDR3 is 15 amino acids long. CDR1 and CDR2 (germline): SGHTA, FQGTGA. CDR3 sequence reads: CASSPGGGLVETQYF. The CDR3 nucleotides read TGTGCCAGCAGCCCCGGGGGAGGCTTGGTGGAGACCCAGTACTTC.